This T cell receptor beta chain was profiled in a study of cytomegalovirus exposure and HLA in healthy donors. Study-wide points: The authors assumed roughly uniform sequencing depth across donors for presence/absence analyses.

This PCR relied on a set of 60 Vbeta primers and 13 Jbeta primers. Using immunoSEQ multiplex PCR, the repertoire was profiled, and TCRdb retains in-frame clones only, with some absent. The profile shows tens of thousands of clones, 79% of them singletons. CDR1 MGHDK and CDR2 SYGVNS come from the germline V gene. The length of the CDR3 is 16 residues. The V and J ends lost 5 bases and 6 bases, in that order; junction bases with no gene match: 10. This clone has just a few counts. What it recognizes is unknown. This clonotype was sampled from a man aged 30-40 years in good health and CMV-seronegative. The sequenced sample consisted of PBMCs. This chain joins TRBV25-1 and TRBJ1-1; 12 positions agree with TRBD1. CDR3 sequence (DNA): TGTGCCAGCAGTACCGAGTCGGGACAGGGGGCCGCTGAAGCTTTCTTT. Protein product: CASSTESGQGAAEAFF.